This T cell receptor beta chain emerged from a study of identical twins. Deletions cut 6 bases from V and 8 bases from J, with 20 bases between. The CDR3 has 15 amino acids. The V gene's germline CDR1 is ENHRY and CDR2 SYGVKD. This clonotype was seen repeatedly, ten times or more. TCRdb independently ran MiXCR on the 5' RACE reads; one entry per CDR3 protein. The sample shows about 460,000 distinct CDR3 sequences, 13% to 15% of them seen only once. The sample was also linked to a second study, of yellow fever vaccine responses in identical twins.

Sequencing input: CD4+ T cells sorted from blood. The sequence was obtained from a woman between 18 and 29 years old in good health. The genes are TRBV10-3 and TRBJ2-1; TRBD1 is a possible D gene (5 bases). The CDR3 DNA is TGTGCCATCAGAAGGGGCCCCCTCCTCGTTGATGAGCAGTTCTTC. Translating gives CAIRRGPLLVDEQFF.